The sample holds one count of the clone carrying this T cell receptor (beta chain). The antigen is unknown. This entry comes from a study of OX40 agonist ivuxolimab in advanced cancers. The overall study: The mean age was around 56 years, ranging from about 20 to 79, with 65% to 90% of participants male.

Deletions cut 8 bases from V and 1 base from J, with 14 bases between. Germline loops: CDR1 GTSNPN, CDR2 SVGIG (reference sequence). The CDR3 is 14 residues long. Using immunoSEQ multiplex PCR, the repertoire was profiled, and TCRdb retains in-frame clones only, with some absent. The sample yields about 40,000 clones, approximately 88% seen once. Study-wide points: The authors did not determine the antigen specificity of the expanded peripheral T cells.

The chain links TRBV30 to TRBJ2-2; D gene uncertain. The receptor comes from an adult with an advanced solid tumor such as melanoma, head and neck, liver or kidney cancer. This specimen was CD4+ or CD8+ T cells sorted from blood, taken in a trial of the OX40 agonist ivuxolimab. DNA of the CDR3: TGTGCCCAGTCGTGGGCAGGGAACACCGGGGAGCTGTTTTTT. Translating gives CAQSWAGNTGELFF.